The present T cell receptor (beta chain) was sequenced within a study of cytomegalovirus exposure and HLA in healthy donors. Study background: Of all 400 or so donors who were genotyped, roughly 81% belonged to the Caucasian-associated ancestry cluster.

Study findings and constraints: The authors assumed roughly uniform sequencing depth across donors for presence/absence analyses.

This clone was seen only a few times. Its antigen is unidentified. Primers included in the PCR were 60 Vbeta and 13 Jbeta primers. Sequencing used immunoSEQ multiplex PCR; TCRdb keeps in-frame clones, though not all of them. The table has 110,000 or so clones, 75% seen once. The CDR3 totals 15 residues. CDR1 and CDR2 from the germline V gene are SGHRS and YFSETQ. V lost 5 bases to trimming and J lost 6 bases; unmatched junction nucleotides: 8. The specimen sequenced was PBMCs. J is TRBJ2-2 and V is TRBV5-1, with 9 bases lining up with TRBD1. This sequence was found in a woman aged 40-49 years in good health and CMV-seropositive. CDR3 protein: CASRPGQGGAGELFF. DNA of the CDR3: TGCGCCAGCAGACCGGGACAGGGCGGGGCCGGGGAGCTGTTTTTT.